Below are 9 T cell receptor beta chains sequenced from a single sample in a study of early T cells in non-severe SARS-CoV-2 infection. TCRdb called the 5' RACE reads again in MiXCR, with one record for every CDR3 protein. The sample lists about 64,000 distinct CDR3 sequences; 15% to 20% were seen once. Specimen: whole blood, collected at baseline. The receptors were gathered from an adult who was a healthcare worker with PCR-confirmed SARS-CoV-2 infection or an uninfected control (not recorded which).

CDR3 in DNA: TGTGCCAGCAGGACGACGAACACCGGGGAGCTGTTTTTT. As protein: CASRTTNTGELFF. The gene calls are TRBV6-1 and TRBJ2-2, with D unclear. Germline CDR1 is MNHNS and CDR2 is SASEGT. Trimming took off 6 bases at V and 0 bases at J, with 5 bases between the two ends. The CDR3 is made up of 13 amino acids.

V is TRBV12-3 or TRBV12-4 and J is TRBJ1-4; D is undetermined. The CDR3 is made up of 15 amino acids. V was pared by 6 bases and J by 4 bases, with 15 bases between. This chain's CDR3 is CASRPERSGNEKLFF. The DNA for the CDR3 is TGTGCCAGCAGACCCGAGCGATCGGGTAATGAAAAACTGTTTTTT.

This chain uses TRBV6-2 or TRBV6-3 with TRBJ2-2; TRBD1 matches 7 bases. The CDR3 is 14 residues long. Germline CDR1 is MNHEY and CDR2 is SVGEGT. V trimming: 6 bases; J trimming: 1 base; junction bases outside the gene matches: 2. CDR3 nucleotides: TGTGCCAGCAGGTGGACAGGGAACACCGGGGAGCTGTTTTTT. It translates to CASRWTGNTGELFF.

The chain links TRBV7-6 to TRBJ2-7; 9 bases align to TRBD1. Per germline, CDR1 SGHVS and CDR2 FNYEAQ. V lost 4 bases to trimming and J lost 2 bases; unmatched junction nucleotides: 6. There are 15 residues in the CDR3. Here the CDR3 DNA reads TGTGCCAGCAGCTCACAGGACAGGGGCCCCTACGAGCAGTACTTC. Amino acids: CASSSQDRGPYEQYF.

The chain is built from TRBV6-5 and TRBJ2-1; tentatively, D is TRBD2 (7 bases). This CDR3 spans 15 amino acids. Germline CDR1 MNHEY, CDR2 SVGAGI. Deletions cut 6 bases from V and 5 bases from J, with 17 bases between. The CDR3 loop is CASSPSGRGHNEQFF. The CDR3, as DNA: TGTGCCAGCAGCCCTAGCGGCAGGGGCCACAATGAGCAGTTCTTC.

This clonotype was recorded at least ten times. The gene calls are TRBV20-1 and TRBJ1-2; D gene ambiguous. Germline CDR1 is DFQATT and CDR2 is SNEGSKA (reference sequence). This CDR3 region has 12 residues. V was trimmed by 5 bases and J by 8 bases, leaving 15 bases between them. CDR3: CSASQKRGGYTF. CDR3 coding DNA: TGCAGTGCTTCCCAAAAGCGCGGCGGCTACACCTTC.

The sample holds a few counts of this clonotype. The chain uses TRBV6-2 or TRBV6-3 and TRBJ1-2; TRBD1 matches at 7 bases. CDR3 length: 15 amino acids. With V trimmed by 8 bases and J by 2 bases, 11 bases remained unmatched. Germline V gene data show CDR1 as MNHEY and CDR2 as SVGEGT. CDR3 DNA sequence: TGTGCCAGCTCCGAACCGGGACAGAACAACTATGGCTACACCTTC. Protein: CASSEPGQNNYGYTF.

In this sample, this clonotype turned up a few times. The genes are TRBV18 and TRBJ2-3; 7 bases line up with TRBD2. There are 16 residues in the CDR3. V gave up 0 bases and J gave up 0 bases; unmatched junction bases: 3. CDR1 KGHSH and CDR2 LQKENI come from the germline V gene. The CDR3, as DNA: TGTGCCAGCTCACCACCGCGGCGGGGGAGCACAGATACGCAGTATTTT. It is translated as CASSPPRRGSTDTQYF.

The table lists this clonotype with a few counts. The rearrangement uses TRBV6-6 and TRBJ1-1; D remains unclear. V was trimmed by 6 bases and J by 0 bases, leaving 5 bases between them. The germline gives CDR1 MNHNY, CDR2 SVGAGI (reference sequence). The CDR3 has 12 residues. The CDR3 DNA is TGTGCCAGCAGCTCAATGAACACTGAAGCTTTCTTT. It encodes CASSSMNTEAFF.